Below, 3 T cell receptor beta chains from the same sample are listed, as sequenced in a study of technical replicates of blood from a few donors. Assay used: immunoSEQ multiplex PCR; TCRdb lists only in-frame clones, some missing. The sample lists under 100,000 clones; roughly 95% were seen once. Sequencing was carried out using T cells isolated from PBMCs. The receptors stem from a human donor in good health.

The rearrangement joins TRBV2 to TRBJ2-7; 7 positions agree with TRBD2. Losses at the gene ends were 2 bases for V and 4 bases for J; bases not matched to a gene: 8. CDR1 is SNHLY, CDR2 FYNNEI, per germline. The CDR3 totals 15 residues. The CDR3 spells CASSEMASGIYEQYF. The DNA for the CDR3 is TGTGCCAGCAGTGAAATGGCCAGCGGGATATACGAGCAGTACTTC.

This clone came up once. The J gene is TRBJ2-2, the V gene TRBV7-3; a weak D match, TRBD1 (5 bases). This CDR3 region has 14 residues. Trimming removed 5 bases at V and 4 bases at J, with 11 bases between. CDR1 SGHTA and CDR2 FQGTGA come from the germline V gene. In nucleotides, the CDR3 is TGTGCCAGCAGCCTGGATAGGGGCACCGGGGAGCTGTTTTTT. Protein product: CASSLDRGTGELFF.

This clone was counted a single time. This CDR3 is CSTPTGTYGYTF. CDR3 bases: TGCAGCACCCCGACAGGGACCTATGGCTACACCTTC. This sequence joins TRBV29-1 and TRBJ1-2, with 7 nucleotides matching TRBD1. There are 12 residues in the CDR3. Germline V gives CDR1 SQVTM, CDR2 ANQGSEA. V was pared by 8 bases and J by 4 bases, with 7 bases of the junction left unmatched. Looking up the rest from reference TRBV29-1 and TRBJ1-2 gives the full variable domain: SAVISQKPSRDICQRGTSLTIQCQVDSQVTMMFWYRQQPGQSLTLIATANQGSEATYESGFVIDKFPISRPNLTFSTLTVSNMSPEDSSIYLCSTPTGTYGYTFGSGTRLTVV.